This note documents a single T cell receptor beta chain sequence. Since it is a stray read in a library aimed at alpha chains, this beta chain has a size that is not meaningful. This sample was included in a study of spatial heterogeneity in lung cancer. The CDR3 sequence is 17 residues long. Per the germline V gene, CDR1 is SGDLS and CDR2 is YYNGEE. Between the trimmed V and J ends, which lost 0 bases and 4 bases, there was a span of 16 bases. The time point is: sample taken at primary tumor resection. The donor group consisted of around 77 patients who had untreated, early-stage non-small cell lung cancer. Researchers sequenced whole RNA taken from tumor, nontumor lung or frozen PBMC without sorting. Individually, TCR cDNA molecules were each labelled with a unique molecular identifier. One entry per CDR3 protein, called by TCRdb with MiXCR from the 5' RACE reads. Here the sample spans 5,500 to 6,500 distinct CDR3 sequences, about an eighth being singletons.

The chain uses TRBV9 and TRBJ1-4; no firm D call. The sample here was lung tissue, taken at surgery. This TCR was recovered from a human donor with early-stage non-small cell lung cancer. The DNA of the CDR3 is TGTGCCAGCAGCGTAGGGGCAGCATTGGGGAGTAATGAAAAACTGTTTTTT. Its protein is CASSVGAALGSNEKLFF.